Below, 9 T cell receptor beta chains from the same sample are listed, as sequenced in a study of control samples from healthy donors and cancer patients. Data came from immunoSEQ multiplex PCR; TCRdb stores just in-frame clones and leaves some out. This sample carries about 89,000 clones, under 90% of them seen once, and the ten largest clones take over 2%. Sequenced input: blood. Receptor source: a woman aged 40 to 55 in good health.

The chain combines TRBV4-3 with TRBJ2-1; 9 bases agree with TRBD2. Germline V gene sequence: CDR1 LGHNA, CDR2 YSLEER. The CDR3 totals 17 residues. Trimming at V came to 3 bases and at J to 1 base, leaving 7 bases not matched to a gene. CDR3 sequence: CASSQGWRGGSYNEQFF. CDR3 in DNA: TGCGCCAGCAGCCAGGGCTGGCGGGGGGGGTCCTACAATGAGCAGTTCTTC.

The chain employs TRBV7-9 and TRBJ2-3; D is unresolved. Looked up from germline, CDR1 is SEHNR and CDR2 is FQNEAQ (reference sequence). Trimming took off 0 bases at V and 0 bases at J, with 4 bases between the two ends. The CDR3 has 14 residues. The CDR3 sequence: CASSLAGSTDTQYF. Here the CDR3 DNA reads TGTGCCAGCAGCTTAGCTGGGAGCACAGATACGCAGTATTTT. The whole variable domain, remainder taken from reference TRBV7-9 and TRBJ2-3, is DTGVSQNPRHKITKRGQNVTFRCDPISEHNRLYWYRQTLGQGPEFLTYFQNEAQLEKSRLLSDRFSAERPKGSFSTLEIQRTEQGDSAMYLCASSLAGSTDTQYFGPGTRLTVL.

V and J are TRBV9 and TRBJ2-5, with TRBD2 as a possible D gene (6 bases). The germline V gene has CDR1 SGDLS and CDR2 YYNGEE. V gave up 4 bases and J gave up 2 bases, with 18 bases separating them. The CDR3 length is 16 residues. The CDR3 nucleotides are TGTGCCAGCAGCCCCATCGGAGGGTTTTCGCAAGAGACCCAGTACTTC. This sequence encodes CASSPIGGFSQETQYF.

In DNA, the CDR3 is TGTGCCAGCAGCCAAGATCTGCCCCACGAGCAGTACTTC. Encoded protein: CASSQDLPHEQYF. The chain couples TRBV4-2 to TRBJ2-7, with D unclear. Germline V gene sequence: CDR1 LGHNA, CDR2 YNFKEQ. The CDR3 totals 13 residues. Trimming stripped 0 bases from V and 5 bases from J, with 8 bases between.

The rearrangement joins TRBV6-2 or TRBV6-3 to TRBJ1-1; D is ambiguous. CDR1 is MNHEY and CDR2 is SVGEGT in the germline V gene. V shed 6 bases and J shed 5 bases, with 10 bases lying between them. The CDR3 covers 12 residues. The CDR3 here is CASSPSRTEAFF. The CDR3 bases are TGTGCCAGCAGCCCTAGTAGGACTGAAGCTTTCTTT.

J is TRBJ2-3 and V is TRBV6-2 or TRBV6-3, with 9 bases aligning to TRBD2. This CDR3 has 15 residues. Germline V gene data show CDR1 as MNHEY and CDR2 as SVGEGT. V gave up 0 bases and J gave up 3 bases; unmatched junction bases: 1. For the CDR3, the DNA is TGTGCCAGCAGTTACTCGGGACTAGCTACAGATACGCAGTATTTT. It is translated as CASSYSGLATDTQYF.

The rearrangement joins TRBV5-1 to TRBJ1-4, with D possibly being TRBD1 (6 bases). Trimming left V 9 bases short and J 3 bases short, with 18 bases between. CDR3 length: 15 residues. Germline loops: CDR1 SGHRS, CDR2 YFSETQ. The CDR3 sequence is CATSPQGLSNEKLFF. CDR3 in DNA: TGCGCCACCTCCCCCCAGGGGCTTTCTAATGAAAAACTGTTTTTT.

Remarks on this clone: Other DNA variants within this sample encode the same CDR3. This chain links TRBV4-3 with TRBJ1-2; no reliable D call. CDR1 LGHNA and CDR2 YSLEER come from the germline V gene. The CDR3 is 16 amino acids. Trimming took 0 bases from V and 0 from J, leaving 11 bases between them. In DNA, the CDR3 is TGCGCCAGCAGCCAAGATTTAAGGGAAGCTAACTATGGCTACACCTTC. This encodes CASSQDLREANYGYTF.

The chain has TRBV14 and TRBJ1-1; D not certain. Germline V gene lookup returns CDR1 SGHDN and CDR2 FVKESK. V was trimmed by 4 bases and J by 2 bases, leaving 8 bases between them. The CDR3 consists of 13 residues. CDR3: CASSREANTEAFF. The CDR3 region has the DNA TGTGCCAGCAGCCGAGAAGCTAACACTGAAGCTTTCTTT.